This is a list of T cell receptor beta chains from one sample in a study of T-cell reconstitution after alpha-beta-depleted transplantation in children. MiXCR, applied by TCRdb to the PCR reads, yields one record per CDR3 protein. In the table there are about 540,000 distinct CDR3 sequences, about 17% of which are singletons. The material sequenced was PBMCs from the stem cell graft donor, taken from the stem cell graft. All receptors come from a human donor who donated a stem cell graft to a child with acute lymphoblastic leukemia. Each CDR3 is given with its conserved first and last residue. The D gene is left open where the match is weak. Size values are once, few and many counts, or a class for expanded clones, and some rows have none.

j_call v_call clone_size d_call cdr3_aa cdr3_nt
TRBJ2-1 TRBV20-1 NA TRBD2 CSAAPSGRSFSYNEQFF TGCAGTGCCGCCCCGAGCGGGAGAAGTTTTTCCTACAATGAGCAGTTCTTC
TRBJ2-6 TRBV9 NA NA CASSASFIVSSGANVLTF TGTGCCAGCAGCGCCTCCTTCATAGTTTCCTCTGGGGCCAACGTCCTGACTTTC
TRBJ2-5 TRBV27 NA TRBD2 CASSHKLAGPAQETQYF TGTGCCAGCAGTCATAAATTAGCGGGACCCGCTCAAGAGACCCAGTACTTC
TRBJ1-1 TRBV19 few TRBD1 CASRIGGQGRNTEAFF TGTGCCAGTAGGATTGGAGGACAGGGAAGGAACACTGAAGCTTTCTTT
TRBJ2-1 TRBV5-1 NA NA CASSLGPHGAYSYNEQFF TGCGCCAGCAGCCTCGGCCCCCACGGGGCTTACTCCTACAATGAGCAGTTCTTC
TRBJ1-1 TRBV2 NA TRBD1 CAGPRDRVTEAFF TGTGCCGGGCCCCGGGACAGGGTCACTGAAGCTTTCTTT
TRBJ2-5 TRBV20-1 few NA CSARWTGQETQYF TGCAGTGCTAGGTGGACTGGACAAGAGACCCAGTACTTC
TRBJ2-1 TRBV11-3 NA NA CASSLDRSGVGNEQFF TGTGCCAGCAGCTTAGATCGGAGTGGGGTGGGCAATGAGCAGTTCTTC
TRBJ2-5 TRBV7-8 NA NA CASSLLPGTFETQYF TGTGCCAGCAGCTTACTACCGGGCACATTTGAGACCCAGTACTTC
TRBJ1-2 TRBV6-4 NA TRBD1 CASSDSGRTGGAGGYGYTF TGTGCCAGCAGTGACTCGGGGAGGACAGGGGGCGCGGGCGGCTATGGCTACACCTTC
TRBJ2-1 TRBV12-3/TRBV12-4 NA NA CASSARLDGSEQFF TGTGCCAGCAGTGCCCGACTAGACGGTTCGGAGCAGTTCTTC
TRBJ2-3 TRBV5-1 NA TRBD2 CASRNLAGAPSSTDTQYF TGCGCCAGCAGGAATCTAGCGGGAGCCCCCTCTAGCACAGATACGCAGTATTTT
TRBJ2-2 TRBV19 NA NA CASSVTATGELFF TGTGCCAGTAGTGTGACAGCCACCGGGGAGCTGTTTTTT
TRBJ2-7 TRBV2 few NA CASMNRGGNEQYF TGTGCCAGCATGAACAGGGGCGGGAACGAGCAGTACTTC
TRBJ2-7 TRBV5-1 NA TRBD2 CASSRGLAGELIHYEQYF TGCGCCAGCAGCAGAGGACTAGCGGGAGAGCTAATACATTACGAGCAGTACTTC
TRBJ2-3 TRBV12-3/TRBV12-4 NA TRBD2 CASRVAGVTDTQYF TGTGCCAGCAGGGTAGCGGGTGTCACAGATACGCAGTATTTT
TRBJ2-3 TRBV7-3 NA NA CASSLPPGGESTDTQYF TGTGCCAGCAGCTTACCCCCGGGCGGGGAGAGCACAGATACGCAGTATTTT
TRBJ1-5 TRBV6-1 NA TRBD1 CASSEGTGYNQPQHF TGTGCCAGCAGTGAAGGGACAGGGTACAATCAGCCCCAGCATTTT
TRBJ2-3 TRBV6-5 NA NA CASSSLGGTDTQYF TGTGCCAGCAGTTCTTTGGGGGGCACAGATACGCAGTATTTT
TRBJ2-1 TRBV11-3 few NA CASSHRCLPAYNEQFF TGTGCCAGCAGCCACCGTTGTCTTCCTGCCTACAATGAGCAGTTCTTC
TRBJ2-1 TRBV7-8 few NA CASSSGGGVVREFF TGTGCCAGCAGCTCCGGAGGGGGGGTAGTGAGGGAGTTCTTC
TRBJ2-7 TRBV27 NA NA CATRIGQGHEQYF TGTGCCACCCGTATAGGGCAGGGCCACGAGCAGTACTTC
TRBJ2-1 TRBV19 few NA CACAVSKGLYNEQFF TGTGCCTGCGCGGTTAGTAAGGGGCTATACAATGAGCAGTTCTTC
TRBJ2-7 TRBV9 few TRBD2 CASSVDPGLDSYEQYF TGTGCCAGCAGCGTAGATCCGGGACTAGACTCCTACGAGCAGTACTTC
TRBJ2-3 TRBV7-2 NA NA CASSSEASSTDTQYF TGTGCCAGCAGCTCGGAAGCGTCTAGCACAGATACGCAGTATTTT
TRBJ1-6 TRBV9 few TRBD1 CASSAPGQYSPLHF TGTGCCAGCAGCGCCCCGGGACAGTATTCACCCCTCCACTTT
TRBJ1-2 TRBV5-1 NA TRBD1 CASSLSTGANYGYTF TGCGCCAGCAGCTTGTCGACAGGGGCAAACTATGGCTACACCTTC
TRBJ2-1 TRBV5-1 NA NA CASSWVLNEQFF TGCGCCAGCAGCTGGGTGCTCAATGAGCAGTTCTTC
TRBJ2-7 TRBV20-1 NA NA CSAAGRAGEQYF TGCAGTGCCGCGGGCAGGGCGGGCGAGCAGTACTTC
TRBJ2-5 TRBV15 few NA CATSGLGTHQETQYF TGTGCCACCAGCGGACTCGGGACACATCAAGAGACCCAGTACTTC
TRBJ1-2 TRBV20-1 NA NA CSAPAWTQLNYGYTF TGCAGTGCCCCCGCCTGGACGCAGCTAAACTATGGCTACACCTTC
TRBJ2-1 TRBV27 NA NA CASSLRGVGTYNEQFF TGTGCCAGCAGTTTAAGGGGCGTTGGGACCTACAATGAGCAGTTCTTC
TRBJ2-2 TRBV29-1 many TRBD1 CSVRPGQANTGELFF TGCAGCGTGAGGCCGGGACAGGCGAACACCGGGGAGCTGTTTTTT
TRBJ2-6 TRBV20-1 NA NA CSARDLTGASGANVLTF TGCAGTGCTAGAGATCTGACAGGCGCATCTGGGGCCAACGTCCTGACTTTC
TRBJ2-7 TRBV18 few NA CASSPSAEPYEQYF TGTGCCAGCTCCCCGTCCGCGGAGCCCTACGAGCAGTACTTC
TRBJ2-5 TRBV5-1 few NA CASTSVSLLGETQYF TGCGCCAGCACCAGTGTTTCTCTCCTGGGGGAGACCCAGTACTTC
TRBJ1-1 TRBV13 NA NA CASSEDRNTEAFF TGTGCCAGCAGTGAAGACAGGAACACTGAAGCTTTCTTT
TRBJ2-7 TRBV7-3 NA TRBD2 CASSLIAGAGEQYF TGTGCCAGCAGCTTAATCGCGGGAGCGGGAGAGCAGTACTTC
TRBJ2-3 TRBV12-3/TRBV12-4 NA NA CASSFNGIRTDTQYF TGTGCCAGCAGTTTTAACGGGATTCGCACAGATACGCAGTATTTT
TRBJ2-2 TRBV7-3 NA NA CASSTRAASNTGELFF TGTGCCAGCAGCACAAGGGCGGCTAGCAACACCGGGGAGCTGTTTTTT
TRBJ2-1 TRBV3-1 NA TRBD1 CASGSRGREEQFF TGTGCCAGCGGGTCCAGGGGGCGCGAAGAGCAGTTCTTC
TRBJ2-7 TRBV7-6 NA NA CASSLGQQGYEQYF TGTGCCAGCAGCTTGGGTCAGCAAGGCTACGAGCAGTACTTC
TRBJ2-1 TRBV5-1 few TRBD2 CASSPMTSGRSDEQFF TGCGCCAGCAGCCCGATGACTAGCGGGAGGTCCGATGAGCAGTTCTTC
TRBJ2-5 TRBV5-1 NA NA CASSWYQETQYF TGCGCCAGCAGCTGGTACCAAGAGACCCAGTACTTC